A single sample is the source of the 19 T cell receptor beta chains below, sequenced in a study of glioma-infiltrating T cells after dendritic cell vaccination. The assay was immunoSEQ multiplex PCR, and TCRdb's table has in-frame clones only and misses some. The data show some 90,000 clones, approximately 75% seen once. Described time point: after dendritic cell vaccination, including at tumor progression/relapse. Specimen: blood, collected after dendritic cell vaccination. The receptors come from a human donor with glioblastoma.

V is TRBV15 and J is TRBJ2-2; 10 bases agree with TRBD2. The J segment lost 1 base and the V segment lost 1 base, leaving 3 bases of the junction unmatched. The CDR3 runs 17 residues. Germline V CDR1 and CDR2: LNHNV, YYDKDF (reference sequence). The CDR3 DNA follows: TGTGCCACCAGCAGAGGGACTAGCGGACTGAACACCGGGGAGCTGTTTTTT. Translation: CATSRGTSGLNTGELFF. The whole variable domain, remainder taken from reference TRBV15 and TRBJ2-2, is DAMVIQNPRYQVTQFGKPVTLSCSQTLNHNVMYWYQQKSSQAPKLLFHYYDKDFNNEADTPDNFQSRRPNTSFCFLDIRSPGLGDTAMYLCATSRGTSGLNTGELFFGEGSRLTVL.

The genes are TRBV7-3 and TRBJ2-2, with D possibly TRBD1 on 6 matching bases. V lost 5 bases, J lost 4 bases, and 14 bases lay in between. The germline V gene has CDR1 SGHTA and CDR2 FQGTGA. CDR3 length: 15 amino acids. The DNA for the CDR3 is TGTGCCAGCAGCCAGGGGCACGTGGGCACCGGGGAGCTGTTTTTT. Translation gives CASSQGHVGTGELFF.

The chain has TRBV5-6 and TRBJ2-1, with 8 nucleotides matching TRBD2. V shed 4 bases and J 7 bases; nucleotides not matched to a gene: 13. From germline, CDR1 is SGHDT and CDR2 YYEEEE. This CDR3 is 16 amino acids long. The chain's CDR3 is CASSRQKAGVSNEQFF. The DNA of the CDR3 is TGTGCCAGCAGCCGCCAGAAAGCGGGAGTCTCAAATGAGCAGTTCTTC.

Details on this clone: The junction departs from germline at one end; a sequencing error may be responsible. This chain joins TRBV14 and TRBJ1-1; no definite D call. Looked up from germline, CDR1 is SGHDN and CDR2 is FVKESK. This CDR3 is 14 amino acids long. CDR3: CASSQAAGVPEVFF. CDR3 bases: TGTGCCAGCAGCCAAGCAGCGGGAGTGCCTGAAGTTTTCTTT.

The chain has TRBV6-5 and TRBJ1-2, with D possibly matching TRBD1 (6 bases). The CDR3 covers 15 residues. Trimming cost V 5 bases and J 0 bases, with 13 bases left between them. Germline V gene data show CDR1 as MNHEY and CDR2 as SVGAGI. This chain's CDR3 is CASSQQGGSNYGYTF. In DNA, the CDR3 is TGTGCCAGCAGTCAACAGGGCGGTTCTAACTATGGCTACACCTTC.

This chain uses TRBV5-6 with TRBJ1-2, with TRBD1 matching 7 bases. V shed 5 bases and J 2 bases; nucleotides not matched to a gene: 9. Germline V gene data show CDR1 as SGHDT and CDR2 as YYEEEE. The CDR3 spans 15 residues. The CDR3 protein is CASSPVDRENYGYTF. The CDR3, as DNA: TGTGCCAGCAGTCCCGTTGACAGGGAGAACTATGGCTACACCTTC.

J is TRBJ2-2 and V is TRBV9, with 7 bases aligning to TRBD1. V dropped 3 bases and J dropped 2; count of bases not matched to a gene: 10. Germline CDR1 reads SGDLS; CDR2 reads YYNGEE. The CDR3 totals 17 residues. CDR3 bases: TGTGCCAGCAGCGCGACCCCTGGGACAGTTAACACCGGGGAGCTGTTTTTT. Amino acids: CASSATPGTVNTGELFF. Full variable domain (remainder filled in from reference TRBV9 and TRBJ2-2): DSGVTQTPKHLITATGQRVTLRCSPRSGDLSVYWYQQSLDQGLQFLIQYYNGEERAKGNILERFSAQQFPDLHSELNLSSLELGDSALYFCASSATPGTVNTGELFFGEGSRLTVL.

The chain couples TRBV6-5 to TRBJ1-6; TRBD1 matches 11 bases. V lost 5 bases to trimming and J lost 9 bases; unmatched junction nucleotides: 3. This CDR3 has 14 amino acids. Germline assignment: CDR1 MNHEY and CDR2 SVGAGI. For the CDR3, the DNA is TGTGCCAGCAGTGAAGGGACAGGGGGTTCACCCCTCCACTTT. Translation gives CASSEGTGGSPLHF.

This chain uses TRBV30 with TRBJ1-2; 10 nucleotides line up with TRBD1. CDR3 length: 14 residues. Germline V lookup: CDR1 GTSNPN, CDR2 SVGIG (reference sequence). With V trimmed by 3 bases and J by 5 bases, 6 bases remained unmatched. DNA for the CDR3: TGTGCCTGGAGAAGGACAGGGGGTGCGTATGGCTACACCTTC. Protein sequence: CAWRRTGGAYGYTF. The full variable domain, in which reference TRBV30 and TRBJ1-2 provide the parts outside the CDR3, is SQTIHQWPATLVQPVGSPLSLECTVEGTSNPNLYWYRQAAGRGLQLLFYSVGIGQISSEVPQNLSASRPQDRQFILSSKKLLLSDSGFYLCAWRRTGGAYGYTFGSGTRLTVV.

The rearrangement joins TRBV28 to TRBJ1-1; no firm D call. V was shortened by 2 bases and J by 6 bases, with 7 bases between the two germline ends. Germline CDR1 and CDR2: MDHEN and SYDVKM. The CDR3 has 12 amino acids. CDR3 amino acids: CASSLGGAEAFF. CDR3 nucleotides: TGTGCCAGCAGTTTAGGCGGAGCTGAAGCTTTCTTT.

The chain employs TRBV20-1 and TRBJ1-1; D may be TRBD1 (5 bases). Trimming stripped 5 bases from V and 5 bases from J, with 9 bases between. Germline V gene data show CDR1 as DFQATT and CDR2 as SNEGSKA (reference sequence). The CDR3 extends over 11 amino acids. The CDR3 loop is CSAWTSTEAFF. The CDR3 region has the DNA TGCAGTGCTTGGACATCTACTGAAGCTTTCTTT.

V is TRBV6-5 and J is TRBJ2-2; D may be TRBD1 (5 bases). The CDR3 is 12 residues long. V was cut by 2 bases and J by 15 bases, with 13 bases left in between. The germline V gene has CDR1 MNHEY and CDR2 SVGAGI. The DNA of the CDR3 is TGTGCCAGCAGTTACAACCGACACAGGTTGTTTTTT. This translates into CASSYNRHRLFF.

V gene TRBV6-1 combines with J gene TRBJ2-1, with TRBD2 matching over 7 bases. The CDR3 loop spans 15 amino acids. Trimming took 1 base from V and 4 from J; bases not matched to a gene: 4. CDR1 MNHNS and CDR2 SASEGT come from the germline V gene. As DNA, the CDR3 is TGTGCCAGCAGTGAAGGGCTAGCGGTATACAATGAGCAGTTCTTC. It translates to CASSEGLAVYNEQFF.

The rearrangement joins TRBV7-9 to TRBJ1-5, with TRBD1 as a possible D gene (5 bases). Germline V gene lookup returns CDR1 SEHNR and CDR2 FQNEAQ (reference sequence). Trimming removed 0 bases from V and 5 bases from J, with 14 bases in between. The CDR3 runs 16 residues. Here the CDR3 reads CASSLAGGGWDQPQHF. As DNA, the CDR3 is TGTGCCAGCAGCTTAGCGGGGGGAGGGTGGGATCAGCCCCAGCATTTT.

Only a few counts were recorded for this clone. This sequence joins TRBV27 and TRBJ1-1; TRBD1 is a possible D gene (6 bases). Trimming removed 3 bases from V and 4 bases from J, with 12 bases in between. This CDR3 spans 14 amino acids. CDR1 is MNHEY, CDR2 SMNVEV, per germline (reference sequence). The CDR3 spells CASSFLGAFTEAFF. The CDR3, as DNA: TGTGCCAGCAGTTTTCTGGGGGCTTTCACTGAAGCTTTCTTT.

The CDR3 DNA reads TGTGCCAGCAGTGTGCAAGGGGCCTACGAGCAGTACTTC. Amino acids: CASSVQGAYEQYF. V gene TRBV6-1 combines with J gene TRBJ2-7; D perhaps matches TRBD1 (5 bases). There are 13 residues in the CDR3. CDR1 and CDR2 from the germline V gene are MNHNS and SASEGT. V dropped 4 bases and J dropped 2 bases, with 9 bases sitting between them.

V gene TRBV19 combines with J gene TRBJ2-6; D is uncertain. The CDR3 extends over 16 amino acids. The V end was cut by 3 bases, the J end by 1 base, with 10 bases between. CDR1 is LNHDA and CDR2 is SQIVND in the germline V gene (reference sequence). CDR3 in amino acids: CASSILQKSGANVLTF. CDR3 DNA: TGTGCCAGTAGTATCTTACAGAAGTCTGGGGCCAACGTCCTGACTTTC.

The gene calls are TRBV7-2 and TRBJ1-3; tentatively, D is TRBD1 (5 bases). The germline CDR1 and CDR2 sequences are SGHTA and FQGNSA. V shed 1 base and J shed 0 bases, with 7 bases lying between them. The CDR3 totals 15 residues. CDR3 sequence (DNA): TGTGCCAGCAGCTTAGTGGGGGGCTCTGGAAACACCATATATTTT. It specifies CASSLVGGSGNTIYF. The variable domain in full, with the rest retrieved from reference TRBV7-2 and TRBJ1-3, is GAGVSQSPSNKVTEKGKDVELRCDPISGHTALYWYRQSLGQGLEFLIYFQGNSAPDKSGLPSDRFSAERTGGSVSTLTIQRTQQEDSAVYLCASSLVGGSGNTIYFGEGSWLTVV.

This chain links TRBV5-1 with TRBJ1-1; TRBD1 matches at 8 bases. Germline V gives CDR1 SGHRS, CDR2 YFSETQ. The CDR3 loop spans 15 amino acids. V dropped 1 base and J dropped 1; count of bases not matched to a gene: 3. The CDR3 DNA is TGCGCCAGCAGCTTGACAGGGGGAAAGAACACTGAAGCTTTCTTT. It is translated as CASSLTGGKNTEAFF.